A single sample gave rise to the 30 T cell receptor beta chains below, sequenced in a study of shared clonotypes between healthy human individuals. Produced via immunoSEQ multiplex PCR; TCRdb's table is partial and in-frame only. Seen here are some 500,000 clones, roughly 95% observed once, and the top ten hold about 0.064%. Source material: naive CD4+ T cells sorted from blood. Subset specified: CD45RA+ positively selected. The receptors come from a woman under 40 in good health.

This sequence joins TRBV5-4 and TRBJ2-5; D is possibly TRBD2 (6 bases). Per germline, CDR1 SGHNT and CDR2 YYREEE (reference sequence). The V end lost 4 bases, the J end lost 11 bases, and 18 bases lay between the germline ends. This CDR3 contains 13 residues. The CDR3: CASSIDRVREQYF. The CDR3 DNA follows: TGTGCCAGCAGCATAGACAGAGTACGGGAGCAGTACTTC.

This CDR3 reads CASSSSGYADQPQHF. For the CDR3, the DNA is TGTGCCAGCAGTTCTTCAGGGTACGCTGATCAGCCCCAGCATTTT. V is TRBV28 and J is TRBJ1-5; D may be TRBD1 (5 bases). The CDR3 totals 15 residues. Germline loops: CDR1 MDHEN, CDR2 SYDVKM. V was clipped by 4 bases and J by 5 bases, with 15 bases between them.

The rearrangement uses TRBV29-1 and TRBJ1-1; 8 bases line up with TRBD1. The CDR3 spans 14 residues. With V trimmed by 1 base and J by 4 bases, 5 bases remained unmatched. The germline CDR1 and CDR2 sequences are SQVTM and ANQGSEA. CDR3 in amino acids: CSVEGGRGLTEAFF. CDR3 in DNA: TGCAGCGTTGAAGGTGGCAGGGGGCTCACTGAAGCTTTCTTT.

This rearrangement joins TRBV19 to TRBJ2-7, with a tentative D call TRBD1 (7 bases). CDR1 is LNHDA, CDR2 SQIVND, per germline (reference sequence). V lost 1 base and J lost 4, with 11 bases in between. The CDR3 is 14 residues long. CDR3 in DNA: TGTGCCAGTAGTATAGCCCAGGGGGGATACGAGCAGTACTTC. The encoded protein is CASSIAQGGYEQYF. Variable domain in full (rest from reference TRBV19 and TRBJ2-7): DGGITQSPKYLFRKEGQNVTLSCEQNLNHDAMYWYRQDPGQGLRLIYYSQIVNDFQKGDIAEGYSVSREKKESFPLTVTSAQKNPTAFYLCASSIAQGGYEQYFGPGTRLTVT.

This clone was recorded once. The rearrangement joins TRBV5-1 to TRBJ2-2; D tentatively fits TRBD1 or TRBD2 (6 bases each). The CDR3 sequence is 18 residues long. Trimming left V 0 bases short and J 0 bases short, with 15 bases between. Germline assignment: CDR1 SGHRS and CDR2 YFSETQ. The CDR3 region is CASSLVNPGAANTGELFF. CDR3 DNA: TGCGCCAGCAGCTTGGTTAATCCGGGGGCAGCGAACACCGGGGAGCTGTTTTTT.

The genes are TRBV6-1 and TRBJ2-1, with 8 bases fitting TRBD2. Unmatched junction bases numbered 3, after V lost 5 bases and J lost 0 bases. CDR1 is MNHNS, CDR2 SASEGT, per germline. The CDR3 spans 15 residues. CDR3 DNA: TGTGCCAGCAGTTTCACTAGCGGCTCCTACAATGAGCAGTTCTTC. It encodes CASSFTSGSYNEQFF.

The rearrangement joins TRBV18 to TRBJ1-1; 10 bases map to TRBD1. This CDR3 has 14 amino acids. Trimming took 4 bases from V and 4 from J; bases not matched to a gene: 3. CDR1 KGHSH and CDR2 LQKENI come from the germline V gene. The CDR3 DNA is TGTGCCAGCTCACTCAGGACAGGGGGCACTGAAGCTTTCTTT. It is translated as CASSLRTGGTEAFF.

The gene calls are TRBV27 and TRBJ1-5; a possible D gene is TRBD1 (6 bases). The CDR3 spans 15 residues. V shed 8 bases and J shed 1 base, with 15 bases lying between them. Germline V CDR1 and CDR2: MNHEY, SMNVEV (reference sequence). The CDR3 coding sequence is TGTGCCAGCGGACTACAGGGAGGGAGCAATCAGCCCCAGCATTTT. Amino acid sequence: CASGLQGGSNQPQHF.

The chain combines TRBV4-2 with TRBJ2-7; maybe TRBD2 (5 bases). The CDR3 is 16 amino acids. Germline lookup yields CDR1 LGHNA and CDR2 YNFKEQ. Trimming removed 1 base at V and 0 bases at J, with 13 bases between. Written as DNA, the CDR3 is TGTGCCAGCAGCCAAGTTGGCGGGCGCGTCTCCTACGAGCAGTACTTC. Protein sequence: CASSQVGGRVSYEQYF.

The chain couples TRBV18 to TRBJ1-4; D gene unclear. The V gene's germline CDR1 is KGHSH and CDR2 LQKENI. This CDR3 spans 16 amino acids. Trimming removed 5 bases from V and 5 bases from J, with 18 bases in between. The CDR3 region is CASSTSPGLENEKLFF. In DNA form, the CDR3 reads TGTGCCAGCTCAACTTCACCGGGTCTCGAGAATGAAAAACTGTTTTTT. Variable domain in full (rest from reference TRBV18 and TRBJ1-4): NAGVMQNPRHLVRRRGQEARLRCSPMKGHSHVYWYRQLPEEGLKFMVYLQKENIIDESGMPKERFSAEFPKEGPSILRIQQVVRGDSAAYFCASSTSPGLENEKLFFGSGTQLSVL.

The chain couples TRBV19 to TRBJ2-1; D gene ambiguous. Germline V gene data show CDR1 as LNHDA and CDR2 as SQIVND (reference sequence). The length of the CDR3 is 15 residues. V dropped 0 bases and J dropped 2 bases, with 8 bases sitting between them. The CDR3 reads CASSIDSRAYNEQFF. CDR3 bases: TGTGCCAGTAGTATAGATTCAAGAGCCTACAATGAGCAGTTCTTC.

This clone was seen only a few times. CDR3 region: CASSLRADPPLGARNTIYF. In DNA, the CDR3 is TGTGCCAGCTCACTACGGGCAGATCCTCCTCTCGGTGCCCGGAACACCATATATTTT. The chain is built from TRBV18 and TRBJ1-3; D gene unclear. Per the germline V gene, CDR1 is KGHSH and CDR2 is LQKENI. Trimming cost V 4 bases and J 7 bases, with 29 bases left between them. This CDR3 is built from 19 residues.

V and J are TRBV25-1 and TRBJ2-7, with 12 bases lining up with TRBD2. CDR3 length: 13 residues. CDR1 is MGHDK, CDR2 SYGVNS, per germline. The trim removed 10 bases at V and 6 bases at J, leaving 7 bases unmatched. The CDR3 DNA follows: TGTGCCACCCAGACTAGCGGGAGAATCGAGCAGTACTTC. It specifies CATQTSGRIEQYF.

The chain uses TRBV28 and TRBJ1-2; 8 bases map to TRBD1. CDR1 and CDR2 from the germline V gene are MDHEN and SYDVKM. With V trimmed by 6 bases and J by 3 bases, 9 bases remained unmatched. The CDR3 has 15 amino acids. The CDR3 nucleotides are TGTGCCAGCAGCAACCCAGGGGGCGCGTACTATGGCTACACCTTC. This codes for CASSNPGGAYYGYTF.

V and J are TRBV5-1 and TRBJ2-7, with 9 bases that match TRBD2. Unmatched junction bases numbered 16, after V lost 1 base and J lost 5 bases. The V gene's germline CDR1 is SGHRS and CDR2 YFSETQ. There are 18 residues in the CDR3. The CDR3 here is CASSLKLIAAGGPHEQYF. As DNA, the CDR3 is TGCGCCAGCAGCTTGAAATTGATCGCGGCGGGAGGGCCCCACGAGCAGTACTTC.

The chain couples TRBV5-1 to TRBJ2-7; D gene unclear. Germline V gene sequence: CDR1 SGHRS, CDR2 YFSETQ. The CDR3 loop spans 15 amino acids. V lost 4 bases to trimming and J lost 1 base, with 15 bases between them. Written as DNA, the CDR3 is TGCGCCAGCAGCCGATCCGGGCAAAAATCCTACGAGCAGTACTTC. This encodes CASSRSGQKSYEQYF.

V and J are TRBV28 and TRBJ1-3; D call uncertain. Looked up from germline, CDR1 is MDHEN and CDR2 is SYDVKM. CDR3 length equals 14 residues. Trimming removed 3 bases at V and 2 bases at J, with 8 bases between. The CDR3 bases are TGTGCCAGCAGTTTGCCTGTTCCTGGAAACACCATATATTTT. It yields the protein CASSLPVPGNTIYF.

This rearrangement joins TRBV2 to TRBJ2-7, with 11 positions matching TRBD2. In germline, CDR1 is SNHLY, CDR2 FYNNEI. V lost 7 bases and J lost 7; bases outside the gene matches: 3. The CDR3 runs 12 residues. The CDR3 loop is CASIGLAGEQYF. DNA of the CDR3: TGTGCCAGCATTGGACTAGCGGGTGAGCAGTACTTC.

This chain connects TRBV28 to TRBJ1-5; 8 nucleotides line up with TRBD1. V shed 7 bases, J shed 2 bases, and the junction held 7 bases outside the gene matches. This CDR3 has 15 amino acids. In germline, CDR1 is MDHEN, CDR2 SYDVKM. CDR3 coding DNA: TGTGCCAGCAAAGCCCCGGGACAGGGCAATCAGCCCCAGCATTTT. It is translated as CASKAPGQGNQPQHF.

This chain links TRBV18 with TRBJ2-5; D gene ambiguous. Germline V gives CDR1 KGHSH, CDR2 LQKENI. The CDR3 is made up of 14 amino acids. Trimming removed 2 bases at V and 5 bases at J, with 12 bases between. Written as DNA, the CDR3 is TGTGCCAGCTCACCAACCAGTACGATGGAGACCCAGTACTTC. Protein sequence: CASSPTSTMETQYF.

The rearrangement joins TRBV28 to TRBJ2-1; D might be TRBD2 (5 bases). Germline lookup yields CDR1 MDHEN and CDR2 SYDVKM. Trimming cost V 6 bases and J 7 bases, with 16 bases left between them. This CDR3 has 14 residues. The CDR3 DNA is TGTGCCAGCAGCCCTGGTGGGAGAGGGAATGAGCAGTTCTTC. Amino acid sequence: CASSPGGRGNEQFF.

The genes are TRBV7-9 and TRBJ2-1; 7 bases map to TRBD2. The ends lost 5 bases at V and 9 bases at J; junction bases unmatched: 4. This CDR3 has 12 residues. Germline V CDR1 and CDR2: SEHNR, FQNEAQ (reference sequence). The CDR3 loop reads CASSPWGGEQFF. Written as DNA, the CDR3 is TGTGCCAGCAGCCCATGGGGGGGTGAGCAGTTCTTC.

This clone was seen only a few times. The chain carries TRBV7-9 and TRBJ2-7, with D unresolved. The V gene lost 6 bases and the J gene lost 1 base, with 10 bases spanning the gap. This CDR3 region has 13 residues. Germline V gene lookup returns CDR1 SEHNR and CDR2 FQNEAQ (reference sequence). Here the CDR3 reads CASRSDGSYEQYF. The CDR3 region has the DNA TGTGCCAGCAGGTCGGACGGGTCCTACGAGCAGTACTTC.

This chain joins TRBV5-8 and TRBJ1-2; perhaps TRBD1 as D (6 bases). Germline V lookup: CDR1 SGHTS, CDR2 YDEGEE. The germline V and J ends were trimmed by 2 bases and 3 bases, with 14 bases remaining between them. The CDR3 spans 15 residues. The CDR3 sequence: CASSFGSQGYYGYTF. The CDR3 nucleotides are TGTGCCAGCAGCTTTGGGTCTCAGGGGTACTATGGCTACACCTTC.

This clone was seen just once. The V gene is TRBV13, the J gene TRBJ2-3; TRBD2 agrees at 9 bases. This CDR3 is 15 amino acids long. CDR1 and CDR2 (germline): PRHDT, FYEKMQ (reference sequence). The V segment lost 6 bases and the J segment 0 bases; nucleotides outside the gene matches: 4. The CDR3, as DNA: TGTGCCAGCAGTTCCCTAGCGGGGAGCACAGATACGCAGTATTTT. Its protein product is CASSSLAGSTDTQYF.

The rearrangement links TRBV7-8 to TRBJ1-2; no reliable D call. The CDR3 covers 13 residues. Germline CDR1 is SGHVS and CDR2 is FQNEAQ. V lost 2 bases, J lost 2 bases, and 6 bases lay in between. CDR3 DNA sequence: TGTGCCAGCAGCTTAAATGCCAACTATGGCTACACCTTC. Translation: CASSLNANYGYTF.

This clone appeared a single time. This rearrangement joins TRBV7-9 to TRBJ2-6, with TRBD2 as a possible D gene (6 bases). Germline-derived CDR1 and CDR2 are SEHNR and FQNEAQ (reference sequence). This CDR3 has 19 residues. Deletions cut 6 bases from V and 1 base from J, with 22 bases between. The CDR3 DNA is TGTGCCAGCAGATCCTTCGGAGCGGGCAAAGAGTCTGGGGCCAACGTCCTGACTTTC. Translating gives CASRSFGAGKESGANVLTF.

The V call is TRBV29-1, the J call TRBJ2-7; 8 bases agree with TRBD2. After removal of 2 bases from V and 5 bases from J, the junction contained 11 bases not matched to a gene. CDR3 size: 15 residues. CDR1 is SQVTM, CDR2 ANQGSEA, per germline. CDR3 sequence: CSVESPTGGPDEQYF. The CDR3 DNA reads as TGCAGCGTTGAATCTCCGACGGGAGGGCCGGACGAGCAGTACTTC.

The chain couples TRBV5-5 to TRBJ2-7; the match to TRBD1 covers 7 bases. CDR3 length equals 15 residues. V lost 5 bases and J lost 3; bases outside the gene matches: 11. The V gene's germline CDR1 is SGHKS and CDR2 YYEKEE (reference sequence). The CDR3 nucleotides read TGTGCCAGCAGTCCTCCGGGACAGCCCAACTACGAGCAGTACTTC. This sequence encodes CASSPPGQPNYEQYF. Based on the CDR3 plus reference TRBV5-5 and TRBJ2-7, the full variable domain is DAGVTQSPTHLIKTRGQQVTLRCSPISGHKSVSWYQQVLGQGPQFIFQYYEKEERGRGNFPDRFSARQFPNYSSELNVNALLLGDSALYLCASSPPGQPNYEQYFGPGTRLTVT.

A few counts support this clone. This chain links TRBV5-1 with TRBJ1-2; the D gene is possibly TRBD1 (6 bases). The CDR3 is 13 residues long. V gave up 4 bases and J gave up 5 bases, with 12 bases separating them. Germline assignment: CDR1 SGHRS and CDR2 YFSETQ. The CDR3 protein is CASSMGTTYGYTF. CDR3 DNA sequence: TGCGCCAGCAGCATGGGGACAACGTATGGCTACACCTTC.